This record looks at one T cell receptor (beta chain) sequence and its context. This clone was counted a single time. Its binding antigen is unknown. No base-level quality is on record; no much larger clone is a single base apart. Inclusive of the bounding cysteine and phenylalanine, the CDR3 is 15 residues long. The entry retains the CDR3 DNA only, 45 bases that are in frame from base 1. As encoded in the germline V gene, CDR1 is MNHEY while CDR2 is SVGAGI. The junction shows trimming of 4 bases on V and 4 bases on J, and the gene matches do not reach 4 bases of it. This entry comes from a study of blood T cell repertoires in COVID-19 (dated by TCRdb to the early 2020s). Study-wide context: Samples covering the acute and convalescent phases of COVID-19 were provided by collaborators in the United States, Italy and Spain. The material from the prospective study consisted of cDNA or gDNA derived from T cells, B-cell-depleted T cells, or PBMCs. The dataset comprised deeply sampled blood TCRbeta repertoires from subjects exposed to, actively infected with, or recovered from COVID-19. The repertoires were released in a freely available public database meant as a resource for research on the immune response to SARS-CoV-2. The samples were drawn from the first 160 participants of the ongoing ImmuneRACE study and from 1,254 subjects provided by 6 global collaborators. Nearly every sample came with metadata listing a de-identified subject ID, COVID-19 status, age in years and sex. HLA class I and class II types, where available, came from metadata supplied by the sample provider rather than from assay-based typing. Findings and caveats that apply to the study as a whole: The amount of clinical and demographic metadata varied by source and participant and was provided uncurated.

TCRbeta CDR3 regions were amplified from genomic DNA using the immunoSEQ Assay, a bias-controlled multiplex PCR. Per the source publication's procedure: Nucleated cell counts per sample were estimated from amplification of reference gene primers within the assay. To quantify the absolute abundance of each unique TCRbeta CDR3 rearrangement, sequence reads were collapsed and filtered. For each sample, productive Simpson clonality was calculated as the square root of Simpson's diversity index across productive rearrangements. TCRdb holds this immuneACCESS table with in-frame rearrangements only. Some clones are missing; in checked studies, unresolved V genes explain under half, and the rest has no known cause. V, J and clone size derive from that table, while D and trimming were established from the DNA sequence. The sample table shows roughly 120,000 clones, and approximately 90% are seen once. The top ten constitute 1.8% of the sample.

Collaborating institutions collected whole blood in K2EDTA tubes following their own protocols. For TCRbeta analysis, collaborator samples were shipped as frozen whole blood, as isolated PBMCs, or as DNA extracted from either sample type. The chain joins TRBV6-5 to TRBJ2-3, with TRBD2 matching 11 junction bases. The sequencing input was peripheral blood. This clonotype was sampled from a human donor with active COVID-19. The donor label of this sample is uncertain. In nucleotide form, the sequence is TGTGCCAGCAGTTTTAGCGGGGGGGGCTCAGATACGCAGTATTTT. It encodes CASSFSGGGSDTQYF.